This T cell receptor beta chain was profiled in a study of blood T cell repertoires in COVID-19. Study-level background: The study drew acute and convalescent COVID-19 samples from the United States, Italy and Spain.

This clone was seen a single time. The CDR3 is 15 residues long. CDR1 and CDR2 (germline): MGHDK, SYGVNS. The J segment lost 7 bases and the V segment lost 4 bases, leaving 6 bases of the junction unmatched. Profiling relied on immunoSEQ multiplex PCR, and the TCRdb table lists in-frame clones only, not all of them. The table lists 150,000 to 200,000 clones, approximately 84% of them singletons. The sample consisted of PBMCs or T cells enriched from blood (not recorded which). The gene calls are TRBV25-1 and TRBJ1-6, with TRBD1 matching over 8 bases. The sequence derives from a man aged 50 to 60 who had recovered from COVID-19. CDR3 protein: CASSVGQGGNSPLHF. CDR3 bases: TGTGCCAGCAGTGTTGGACAGGGTGGGAATTCACCCCTCCACTTT.